This TCR beta chain was recorded in a study of blood T cells in healthy people across ages. The wider study: Capture by template switching was about one barcoded beta molecule per two T cells.

The CDR3 is made up of 18 amino acids. J lost 6 bases, V lost 2 bases, and 16 bases had no gene match. Per germline, CDR1 SGHVS and CDR2 FQNEAQ. A J-beta primer mix and a sample-barcoded 5' primer were used in a second PCR of about 7 to 11 cycles. TCRdb called the 5' RACE reads again in MiXCR, with one record for every CDR3 protein. The table has about 970,000 distinct CDR3 sequences, roughly half seen once; the top ten hold 20% to 25%. Peripheral blood was drawn, 7.5 to 10 milliliters per donor. Isolated PBMCs totaled at least 6 million in each sample. Total RNA, at least 5.5 micrograms per sample, came from PBMCs.

This receptor was identified in a woman aged 55 to 70 in good health. The sequenced material came from blood. The V and J genes are TRBV7-8 and TRBJ1-2; TRBD1 aligns across 9 bases. The CDR3 region is CASSLFLAPTGGGDGYTF. Written as DNA, the CDR3 is TGTGCCAGCAGCTTATTCTTGGCGCCGACAGGGGGTGGAGATGGCTACACCTTC.